This entry lists 20 T cell receptor beta chains sequenced from one sample in a study of monozygotic twins with cystic fibrosis. The method was immunoSEQ multiplex PCR; TCRdb's version includes in-frame clones alone and lacks a portion of them. Among approximately 25,000 clones, around 93% were seen once, and the ten largest hold roughly 0.3%. The source material was blood. These receptors came from a girl aged 2 to 9 with cystic fibrosis.

The chain couples TRBV30 to TRBJ1-3, with TRBD1 as a possible D gene (6 bases). In germline, CDR1 is GTSNPN, CDR2 SVGIG (reference sequence). V was shortened by 2 bases and J by 6 bases, with 14 bases between the two germline ends. The CDR3 spans 14 residues. CDR3 loop: CAWSYHGGLNTIYF. DNA of the CDR3: TGTGCCTGGAGTTACCACGGGGGGCTAAACACCATATATTTT.

The chain carries TRBV10-1 and TRBJ1-1; D gene uncertain. Germline V gene lookup returns CDR1 WNHNN and CDR2 SYGVQD (reference sequence). Trimming left V 3 bases short and J 1 base short, with 9 bases between. The CDR3 runs to 14 residues. The CDR3: CASSDGVRNTEAFF. The CDR3 DNA reads TGCGCCAGCAGTGACGGGGTCCGGAACACTGAAGCTTTCTTT.

The chain links TRBV4-3 to TRBJ1-2, with D unresolved. The V end lost 1 base, the J end lost 3 bases, and 9 bases lay between the germline ends. Germline assignment: CDR1 LGHNA and CDR2 YSLEER. The CDR3 has 14 residues. The CDR3 protein is CASSQVDGYYGYTF. The DNA for the CDR3 is TGCGCCAGCAGCCAAGTTGACGGATACTATGGCTACACCTTC.

The chain couples TRBV5-1 to TRBJ1-3; D may be TRBD1 (6 bases). The CDR3 contains 14 residues. Trimming took off 0 bases at V and 7 bases at J, with 11 bases between the two ends. The germline V gene encodes CDR1 SGHRS and CDR2 YFSETQ. DNA for the CDR3: TGCGCCAGCAGCTTGGAAGTAGGGGGGAACACCATATATTTT. It encodes CASSLEVGGNTIYF.

The rearrangement joins TRBV13 to TRBJ1-1; weak D call: TRBD1 (5 bases). Germline-derived CDR1 and CDR2 are PRHDT and FYEKMQ (reference sequence). The V end was cut by 4 bases, the J end by 3 bases, with 15 bases between. The CDR3 spans 15 residues. For the CDR3, the DNA is TGTGCCAGCAGCTGCAGGCGGGAAGGGGACACTGAAGCTTTCTTT. It codes for CASSCRREGDTEAFF.

This chain links TRBV4-3 with TRBJ1-2; D is undetermined. This CDR3 contains 15 residues. Trimming cost V 0 bases and J 14 bases, with 22 bases left between them. Per germline, CDR1 LGHNA and CDR2 YSLEER. CDR3 amino acids: CASSQEGLGLGPGTF. CDR3 sequence (DNA): TGCGCCAGCAGCCAAGAAGGCCTCGGGCTAGGGCCAGGAACCTTC.

The chain combines TRBV14 with TRBJ1-3, with D perhaps TRBD1 (6 bases). Germline values: CDR1 SGHDN, CDR2 FVKESK. The CDR3 length is 14 residues. V lost 4 bases, J lost 0 bases, and 7 bases lay in between. The CDR3 loop is CASSPGHSGNTIYF. Written as DNA, the CDR3 is TGTGCCAGCAGCCCGGGACACTCTGGAAACACCATATATTTT.

The rearrangement uses TRBV7-9 and TRBJ2-3, with 7 bases aligning to TRBD2. The CDR3 sequence is 15 residues long. Trimming at V came to 0 bases and at J to 0 bases, leaving 0 bases not matched to a gene. CDR1 and CDR2 (germline): SEHNR, FQNEAQ (reference sequence). For the CDR3, the DNA is TGTGCCAGCAGCTTAGCGGGGGGGAGCACAGATACGCAGTATTTT. It codes for CASSLAGGSTDTQYF.

The sample holds one count of this clone. The J gene is TRBJ2-1, the V gene TRBV9; 12 bases are shared with TRBD2. The CDR3 has 16 residues. V dropped 3 bases and J dropped 7; count of bases not matched to a gene: 8. Germline CDR1 SGDLS, CDR2 YYNGEE. The CDR3: CASSAPLGLAGNEQFF. The CDR3 DNA reads as TGTGCCAGCAGCGCCCCCCTCGGACTAGCGGGGAATGAGCAGTTCTTC.

The V gene is TRBV7-2, the J gene TRBJ2-1, with 11 bases that match TRBD2. The CDR3 has 18 amino acids. Per the germline V gene, CDR1 is SGHTA and CDR2 is FQGNSA. V lost 5 bases and J lost 3; bases outside the gene matches: 12. The CDR3 region is CASSPRLAGPGRYNEQFF. Here the CDR3 DNA reads TGTGCCAGCAGCCCTCGACTAGCGGGGCCTGGACGCTACAATGAGCAGTTCTTC.

The rearrangement links TRBV27 to TRBJ1-4; no clear D gene. This CDR3 region has 11 residues. The germline CDR1 and CDR2 sequences are MNHEY and SMNVEV (reference sequence). V was shortened by 5 bases and J by 8 bases, with 6 bases between the two germline ends. The CDR3 nucleotides are TGTGCCAGCAGTGATTGGGAAAAACTGTTTTTT. This sequence encodes CASSDWEKLFF. Complete variable domain (other parts from reference TRBV27 and TRBJ1-4): EAQVTQNPRYLITVTGKKLTVTCSQNMNHEYMSWYRQDPGLGLRQIYYSMNVEVTDKGDVPEGYKVSRKEKRNFPLILESPSPNQTSLYFCASSDWEKLFFGSGTQLSVL.

Comments on this clone: The junction shows a germline mismatch at one end, possibly a read error. The chain employs TRBV7-2 and TRBJ2-1, with 10 bases lining up with TRBD2. The CDR3 sequence is 15 residues long. The germline V gene has CDR1 SGHTA and CDR2 FQGNSA. The CDR3 is CASRLAGGTYNEQFF. The CDR3 DNA reads TGTGCCAGCAGGTTAGCGGGGGGCACCTACAATGAGCAGTTCTTC.

The gene calls are TRBV27 and TRBJ1-1; the match to TRBD1 covers 7 bases. Germline loops: CDR1 MNHEY, CDR2 SMNVEV (reference sequence). CDR3 length: 15 residues. V trimming: 2 bases; J trimming: 1 base; junction bases outside the gene matches: 4. The CDR3 region has the DNA TGTGCCAGCAGTTTACAAAGGACAGGGAACACTGAAGCTTTCTTT. It translates to CASSLQRTGNTEAFF.

This clone appeared a few times. V is TRBV7-9 and J is TRBJ2-7, with 7 bases aligning to TRBD2. Germline assignment: CDR1 SEHNR and CDR2 FQNEAQ (reference sequence). Trimming took 4 bases from V and 7 from J; bases not matched to a gene: 1. This CDR3 contains 11 residues. The CDR3: CASSSGGEQYF. As DNA, the CDR3 is TGTGCCAGCAGCTCCGGGGGGGAGCAGTACTTC.

The rearrangement links TRBV18 to TRBJ1-4; D possibly corresponds to TRBD1 (5 bases). CDR3 size: 15 residues. The germline V and J ends were trimmed by 6 bases and 7 bases, with 18 bases remaining between them. Germline V lookup: CDR1 KGHSH, CDR2 LQKENI. This CDR3 reads CASSENSPRGEKLFF. The CDR3 bases are TGTGCCAGCTCCGAGAACAGCCCGAGGGGTGAAAAACTGTTTTTT.

The chain is built from TRBV6-6 and TRBJ1-6, with D possibly being TRBD1 (6 bases). This CDR3 is built from 14 residues. Germline-derived CDR1 and CDR2 are MNHNY and SVGAGI (reference sequence). V dropped 8 bases and J dropped 7 bases, with 15 bases sitting between them. The CDR3 here is CASEGGALNSPLHF. As DNA, the CDR3 is TGTGCCAGCGAAGGGGGGGCGCTCAATTCACCCCTCCACTTT.

The chain has TRBV19 and TRBJ1-1, with a weak D call TRBD1 (5 bases). V was trimmed by 1 base and J by 1 base, leaving 10 bases between them. CDR3 length equals 15 residues. Germline V gives CDR1 LNHDA, CDR2 SQIVND (reference sequence). The CDR3 protein is CASSIAGGGNTEAFF. The CDR3 region has the DNA TGTGCCAGTAGTATAGCTGGCGGGGGGAACACTGAAGCTTTCTTT.

CDR3 amino acids: CASSLGGLASGYTF. CDR3 in DNA: TGCGCCAGCAGCTTGGGAGGGCTCGCTTCCGGCTACACCTTC. This chain links TRBV5-1 with TRBJ1-2; D remains unclear. This CDR3 is built from 14 residues. V lost 0 bases and J 8 bases, leaving 14 bases between the germline ends. Germline CDR1 is SGHRS and CDR2 is YFSETQ.

The chain combines TRBV6-5 with TRBJ2-1; D possibly corresponds to TRBD2 (6 bases). Trimming left V 0 bases short and J 8 bases short, with 11 bases between. The CDR3 consists of 14 residues. Looked up from germline, CDR1 is MNHEY and CDR2 is SVGAGI. CDR3 DNA sequence: TGTGCCAGCAGTTACTCACCGGGGGTAGATGAGCAGTTCTTC. Translating gives CASSYSPGVDEQFF.

The chain recombines TRBV9 with TRBJ1-6; 9 positions agree with TRBD1. The CDR3 has 14 amino acids. The V and J ends lost 3 bases and 11 bases, in that order; junction bases with no gene match: 6. Looked up from germline, CDR1 is SGDLS and CDR2 is YYNGEE. CDR3 bases: TGTGCCAGCAGCGAGGGACAGGGCCGGGCACCCCTCCACTTT. Encoded protein: CASSEGQGRAPLHF.